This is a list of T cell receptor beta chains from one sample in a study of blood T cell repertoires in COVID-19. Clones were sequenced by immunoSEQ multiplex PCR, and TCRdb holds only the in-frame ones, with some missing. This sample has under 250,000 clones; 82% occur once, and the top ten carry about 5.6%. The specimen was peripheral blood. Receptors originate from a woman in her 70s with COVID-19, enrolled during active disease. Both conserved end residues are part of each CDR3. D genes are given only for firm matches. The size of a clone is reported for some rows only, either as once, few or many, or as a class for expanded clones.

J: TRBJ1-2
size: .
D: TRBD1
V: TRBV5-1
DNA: TGCGCCAGCAGCCCTGGACAGGGAAGGGGCTACACCTTC
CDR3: CASSPGQGRGYTF

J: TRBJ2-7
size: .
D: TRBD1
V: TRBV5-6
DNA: TGTGCCAGCAGCTTAATGACAGGGTCTTACGAGCAGTACTTC
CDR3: CASSLMTGSYEQYF

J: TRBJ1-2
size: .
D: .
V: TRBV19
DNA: TGTGCCAGTAGTATCGACGCAGGGTCGGTTTATGGCTACACCTTC
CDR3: CASSIDAGSVYGYTF

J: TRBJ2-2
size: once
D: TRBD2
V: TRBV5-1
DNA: TGCGCCAGCAGCCCGAAGGGACTAGCGGGAGCGGGTAACACCGGGGAGCTGTTTTTT
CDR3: CASSPKGLAGAGNTGELFF

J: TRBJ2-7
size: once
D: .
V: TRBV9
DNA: TGTGCCAGCAGCCCTCAGGGAGGGACAACGACCTACGAGCAGTACTTC
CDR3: CASSPQGGTTTYEQYF

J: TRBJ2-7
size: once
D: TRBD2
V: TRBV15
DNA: TGTGCCACCAGCTTTCGGGGCGGGAGTATATACGAGCAGTACTTC
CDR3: CATSFRGGSIYEQYF

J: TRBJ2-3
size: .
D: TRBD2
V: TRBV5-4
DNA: TGTGCCAGCAGCTTTCCAGCGGGAGGGCAAGATACGCAGTATTTT
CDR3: CASSFPAGGQDTQYF

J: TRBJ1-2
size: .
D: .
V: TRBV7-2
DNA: TGTGCCAGCAGCCCTCCGGGGGGCCCTGGTGGCTACACCTTC
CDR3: CASSPPGGPGGYTF

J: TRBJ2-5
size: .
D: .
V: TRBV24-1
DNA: TGTGCCACCAGTGATCCACAACAGGGACGGGAGACCCAGTACTTC
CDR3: CATSDPQQGRETQYF

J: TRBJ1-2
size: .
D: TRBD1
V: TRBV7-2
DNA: TGTGCCAGCAGCCCCAACCCCTCGGGACAGGGCGAAAGATTC
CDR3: CASSPNPSGQGERF

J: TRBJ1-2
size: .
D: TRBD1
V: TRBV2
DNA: TGTGCCAGCACAGCGGACAGGTTTTACACCTTC
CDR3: CASTADRFYTF

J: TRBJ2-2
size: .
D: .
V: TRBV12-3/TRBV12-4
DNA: TGTGCCAGCGGAGAAAGGCGGGAGCTGTTTTTT
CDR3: CASGERRELFF

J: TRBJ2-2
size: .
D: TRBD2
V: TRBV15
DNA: TGTGCCACCAGCAGAGCGACGGGAGGGACCGGGGAGCTGTTTTTT
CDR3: CATSRATGGTGELFF

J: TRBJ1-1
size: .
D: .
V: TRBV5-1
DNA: TGCGCCAGCAGCTCCCTATCCGGACAAAACACTGAAGCTTTCTTT
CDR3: CASSSLSGQNTEAFF

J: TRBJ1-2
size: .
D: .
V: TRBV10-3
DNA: TGTGCCATCAGTGCGGAGGTGCGGTATGGCTACACCTTC
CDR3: CAISAEVRYGYTF

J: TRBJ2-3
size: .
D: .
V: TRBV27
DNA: TGTGCCAGCAGTTTACGGCCTAGATCCACAGATACGCAGTATTTT
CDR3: CASSLRPRSTDTQYF

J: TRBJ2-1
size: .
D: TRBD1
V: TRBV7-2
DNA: TGTGCCAGCAGCTTAGCCTCCGGGACAGGGGGTAATGAGCAGTTCTTC
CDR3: CASSLASGTGGNEQFF

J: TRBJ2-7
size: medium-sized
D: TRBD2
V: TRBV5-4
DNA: TGTGCCAGCAGCCCTAGCGGGAGTTACTACGAGCAGTACTTC
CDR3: CASSPSGSYYEQYF

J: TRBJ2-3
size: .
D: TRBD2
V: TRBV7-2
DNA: TGTGCCAGCAGTAGCGGGAGGGCGGCAGATACGCAGTATTTT
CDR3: CASSSGRAADTQYF

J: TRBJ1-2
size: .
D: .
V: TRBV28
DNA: TGTGCCAGCAGTTATCGGTCATTCTCAAGTGGCTACACCTTC
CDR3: CASSYRSFSSGYTF

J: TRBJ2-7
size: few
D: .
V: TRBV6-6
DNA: TGTGCCAGCAGTTACCCTCCCTCCCCGGAGCAGTACTTC
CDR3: CASSYPPSPEQYF

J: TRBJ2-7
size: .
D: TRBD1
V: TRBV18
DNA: TGTGCCAGCTCGGGACAGGGGTCGAACGAGCAGTACTTC
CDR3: CASSGQGSNEQYF

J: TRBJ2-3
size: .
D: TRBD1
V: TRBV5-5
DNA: TGTGCCAGCAGCTCACGAGGAGGGACAGGGGTCTATCCGCAGTATTTT
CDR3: CASSSRGGTGVYPQYF

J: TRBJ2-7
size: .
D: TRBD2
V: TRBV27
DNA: TGTGCCAGCAGGCCTATTAGCGGGAGGGCCAGCGAGCAGTACTTC
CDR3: CASRPISGRASEQYF

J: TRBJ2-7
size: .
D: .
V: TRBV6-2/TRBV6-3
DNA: TGTGCCAGCAGTCGCTCCTCAGGTGGGGAGCAGTACTTC
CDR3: CASSRSSGGEQYF

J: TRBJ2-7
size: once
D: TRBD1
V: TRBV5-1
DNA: TGCGCCAGCAGCTTGGACGGGACAGGGGGTACCTACGAGCAGTACTTC
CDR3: CASSLDGTGGTYEQYF

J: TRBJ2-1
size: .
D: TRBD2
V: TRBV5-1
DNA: TGCGCCAGCAGCGATATTTGGGGATCCGGGACTAGCGGGAGGGGTCACAATGAGCAGTTCTTC
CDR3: CASSDIWGSGTSGRGHNEQFF

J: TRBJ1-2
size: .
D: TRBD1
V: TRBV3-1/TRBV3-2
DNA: TGTGCCAGCAGCCAACCCCACACAGGGGAGGAGGGCTACACCTTC
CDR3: CASSQPHTGEEGYTF

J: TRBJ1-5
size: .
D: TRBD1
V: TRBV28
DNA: TGTGCCAGCAGTTTACGGACAGGGACTAAGCATTTT
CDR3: CASSLRTGTKHF

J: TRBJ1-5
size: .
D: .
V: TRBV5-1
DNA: TGCGCCAGCCGCATCGACAGTTCTGGCAATCAGCCCCAGCATTTT
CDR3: CASRIDSSGNQPQHF

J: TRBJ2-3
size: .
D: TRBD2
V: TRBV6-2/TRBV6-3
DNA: TGTGCCAGCAGTTACTCGGCTAGCGGCCTCACAGATACGCAGTATTTT
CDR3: CASSYSASGLTDTQYF

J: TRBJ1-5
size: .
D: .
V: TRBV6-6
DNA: TGTGCCAGCAGTTACATAGGCAATCAGCCCCAGCATTTT
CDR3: CASSYIGNQPQHF

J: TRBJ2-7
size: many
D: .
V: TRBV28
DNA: TGTGCCAGCAGTTTAATAAACGGGATTACCTACGAGCAGTACTTC
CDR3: CASSLINGITYEQYF

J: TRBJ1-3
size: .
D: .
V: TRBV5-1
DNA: TGCGCCAGCAGCTACGGACAGGGAAACACCATATATTTT
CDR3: CASSYGQGNTIYF

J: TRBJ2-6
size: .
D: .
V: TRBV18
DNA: TGTGCCAGCTCACCCAAGGGAGTCTCTGGGGCCAACGTCCTGACTTTC
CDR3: CASSPKGVSGANVLTF

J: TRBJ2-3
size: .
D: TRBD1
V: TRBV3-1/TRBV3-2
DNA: TGTGCCAGCAGCCACCCCCTGCGTAGGGGGCTGATAGATACGCAGTATTTT
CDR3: CASSHPLRRGLIDTQYF

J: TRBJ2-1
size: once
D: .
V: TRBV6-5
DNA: TGTGCCAGCAGATCCACTTCCTCCTCCTACAATGAGCAGTTCTTC
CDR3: CASRSTSSSYNEQFF

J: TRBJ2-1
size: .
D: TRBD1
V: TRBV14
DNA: TGTGCCAGCAGCCCCTTAGGCAGGGGGCAAAACAATGAGCAGTTCTTC
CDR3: CASSPLGRGQNNEQFF

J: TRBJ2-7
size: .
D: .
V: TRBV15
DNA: TGTGCCACCAGCAGAGATGGAGAAGAGGACAGGCAGTACTTC
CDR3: CATSRDGEEDRQYF

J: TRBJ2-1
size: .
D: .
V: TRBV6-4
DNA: TGTGCCACCGGAGGGCCGAGGCAATTTGAGCAGTTCTTC
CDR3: CATGGPRQFEQFF